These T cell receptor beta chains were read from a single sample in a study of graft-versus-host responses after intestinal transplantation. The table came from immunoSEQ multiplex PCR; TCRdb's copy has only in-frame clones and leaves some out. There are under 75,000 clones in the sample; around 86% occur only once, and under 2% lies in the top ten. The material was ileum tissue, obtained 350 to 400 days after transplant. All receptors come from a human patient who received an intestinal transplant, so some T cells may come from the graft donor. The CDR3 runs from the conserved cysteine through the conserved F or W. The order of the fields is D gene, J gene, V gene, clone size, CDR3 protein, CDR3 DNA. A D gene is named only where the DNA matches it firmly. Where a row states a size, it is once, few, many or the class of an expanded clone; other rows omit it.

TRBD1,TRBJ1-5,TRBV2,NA,CASSLDRDQPQHF,TGTGCCAGCAGTTTAGACAGGGACCAGCCCCAGCATTTT
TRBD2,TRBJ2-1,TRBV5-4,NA,CASSLGLAGAYNEQFF,TGTGCCAGCAGCTTGGGGCTAGCGGGAGCCTACAATGAGCAGTTCTTC
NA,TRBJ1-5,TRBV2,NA,CASSERDQPQHF,TGTGCCAGCAGTGAGAGGGATCAGCCCCAGCATTTT
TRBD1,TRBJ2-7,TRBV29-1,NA,CSVEGTGGLYEQYF,TGCAGCGTTGAAGGGACAGGGGGGCTCTACGAGCAGTACTTC
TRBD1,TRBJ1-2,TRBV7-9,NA,CASSFWDRDYGYTF,TGTGCCAGCAGCTTTTGGGACAGGGACTATGGCTACACCTTC
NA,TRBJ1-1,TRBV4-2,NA,CASSQEWDDRDAFF,TGTGCCAGCAGCCAAGAATGGGATGACAGAGACGCTTTCTTT
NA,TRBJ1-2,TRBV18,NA,CASSPRPMAGEWGYTF,TGTGCCAGCTCACCACGCCCAATGGCAGGGGAGTGGGGCTACACCTTC
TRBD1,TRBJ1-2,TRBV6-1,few,CASTTDRGYGYTF,TGTGCCAGCACTACGGACAGGGGGTATGGCTACACCTTC
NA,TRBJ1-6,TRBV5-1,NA,CASSLAKAGSSYNSPLHF,TGCGCCAGCAGCTTGGCCAAAGCGGGGAGCTCCTATAATTCACCCCTCCACTTT
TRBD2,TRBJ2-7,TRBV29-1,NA,CSVGTSGSYEQYF,TGCAGCGTTGGGACTAGCGGGAGCTACGAGCAGTACTTC
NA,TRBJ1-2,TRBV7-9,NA,CASSPGIGSYGYTF,TGTGCCAGCAGCCCCGGGATTGGGAGCTATGGCTACACCTTC
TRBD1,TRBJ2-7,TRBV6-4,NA,CASSVPRQGRKIYEQYF,TGTGCCAGCAGTGTGCCCAGACAGGGGAGGAAGATCTACGAGCAGTACTTC
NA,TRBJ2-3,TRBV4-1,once,CASSQEEVTSTDTQYF,TGCGCCAGCAGCCAAGAGGAGGTTACTAGCACAGATACGCAGTATTTT
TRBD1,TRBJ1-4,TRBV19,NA,CASLGTGISTNEKLFF,TGTGCCAGCCTAGGGACAGGGATTTCAACTAATGAAAAACTGTTTTTT
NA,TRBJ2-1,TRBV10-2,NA,CASNGDLSYNEQFF,TGCGCCAGCAACGGGGACCTATCCTATAATGAGCAGTTCTTC
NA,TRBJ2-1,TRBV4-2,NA,CASSLRSDSYNEQFF,TGTGCCAGCAGCCTCCGCAGCGACTCCTACAATGAGCAGTTCTTC
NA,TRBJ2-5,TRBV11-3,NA,CASSLRAQETQYF,TGTGCCAGCAGCTTAAGGGCCCAAGAGACCCAGTACTTC
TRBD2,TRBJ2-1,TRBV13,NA,CASSLSGTSGYNEQFF,TGTGCCAGCAGCTTGAGTGGGACTAGCGGATACAATGAGCAGTTCTTC
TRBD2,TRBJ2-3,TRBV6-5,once,CASSYSGSGRGDTQYF,TGTGCCAGCAGTTACTCGGGTAGCGGGAGGGGAGATACGCAGTATTTT
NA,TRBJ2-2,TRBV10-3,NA,CAISEGANTGELFF,TGTGCCATCAGTGAGGGGGCGAACACCGGGGAGCTGTTTTTT
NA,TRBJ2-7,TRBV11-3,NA,CASSLDETYEQYF,TGTGCCAGCAGCTTAGATGAGACCTACGAGCAGTACTTC
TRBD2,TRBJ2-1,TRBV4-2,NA,CASSQVSAGGLYNEQFF,TGTGCCAGCAGCCAAGTCTCAGCGGGGGGGCTGTATAATGAGCAGTTCTTC
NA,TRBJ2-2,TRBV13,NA,CASNAPAGRNTGELFF,TGTGCCAGCAACGCCCCCGCAGGAAGGAACACCGGGGAGCTGTTTTTT
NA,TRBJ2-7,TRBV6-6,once,CASSYSGTGAGAEQYF,TGTGCCAGCAGTTACTCCGGCACAGGGGCGGGGGCCGAGCAGTACTTC
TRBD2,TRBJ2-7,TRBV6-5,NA,CASRPGLGAYEQYF,TGTGCCAGCAGGCCCGGACTAGGGGCCTACGAGCAGTACTTC
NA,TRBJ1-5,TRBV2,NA,CASSPLGRNQPQHF,TGTGCCAGCTCCCCTTTAGGCAGAAATCAGCCCCAGCATTTT
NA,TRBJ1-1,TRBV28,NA,CASSLGVYTEAFF,TGTGCCAGCAGTTTGGGGGTTTACACTGAAGCTTTCTTT
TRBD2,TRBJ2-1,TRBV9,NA,CASSGLAGYNEQFF,TGTGCCAGCAGCGGACTAGCGGGGTACAATGAGCAGTTCTTC
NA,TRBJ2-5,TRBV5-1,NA,CASSLIETQYF,TGCGCCAGCAGCTTGATAGAGACCCAGTACTTC
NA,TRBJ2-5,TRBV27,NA,CASSSSPRETQYF,TGTGCCAGCAGTTCATCCCCACGAGAGACCCAGTACTTC
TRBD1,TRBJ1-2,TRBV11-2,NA,CASSPTGTVNYGYTF,TGTGCCAGCAGCCCAACCGGGACAGTCAATTATGGCTACACCTTC